This TCR beta chain was observed in a study of blood T cell repertoires in COVID-19. Study-wide context: Acute and convalescent COVID-19 samples came from the United States, Italy and Spain. The cDNA or gDNA used as material had been derived from T cells, B-cell-depleted T cells, or PBMCs.

Per the germline V gene, CDR1 is SGHTS and CDR2 is YDEGEE. The CDR3 extends over 14 amino acids. V lost 0 bases to trimming and J lost 2 bases, with 5 bases between them. How the authors handled the data: By means of reference gene primer amplification, nucleated cell counts were estimated. Repertoires were generated with immunoSEQ multiplex PCR, while TCRdb's copy carries only in-frame clones and drops some. The D gene and trimming were derived from the DNA, and the V and J assignments and clone size from that table. The table lists some 210,000 clones, almost 85% of them singletons. The receptor's source is a woman in her fifties or sixties with active or convalescent COVID-19. Specimen: peripheral blood. The chain is built from TRBV5-8 and TRBJ2-2, with D unclear. In nucleotides, the CDR3 is TGTGCCAGCAGCTTGGTACAAAACACCGGGGAGCTGTTTTTT. Amino acid sequence: CASSLVQNTGELFF.